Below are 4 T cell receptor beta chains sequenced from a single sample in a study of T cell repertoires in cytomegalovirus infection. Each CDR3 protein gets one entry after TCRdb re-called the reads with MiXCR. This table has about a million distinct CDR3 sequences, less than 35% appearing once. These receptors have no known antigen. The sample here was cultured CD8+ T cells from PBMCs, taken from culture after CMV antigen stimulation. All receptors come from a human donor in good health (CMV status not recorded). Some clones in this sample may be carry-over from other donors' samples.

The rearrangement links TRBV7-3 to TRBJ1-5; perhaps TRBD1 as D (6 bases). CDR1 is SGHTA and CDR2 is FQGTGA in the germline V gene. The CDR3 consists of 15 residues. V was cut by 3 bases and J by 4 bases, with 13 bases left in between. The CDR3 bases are TGTGCCAGCAGCTTGAAAGGGGGGGGAAATCAGCCCCAGCATTTT. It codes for CASSLKGGGNQPQHF.

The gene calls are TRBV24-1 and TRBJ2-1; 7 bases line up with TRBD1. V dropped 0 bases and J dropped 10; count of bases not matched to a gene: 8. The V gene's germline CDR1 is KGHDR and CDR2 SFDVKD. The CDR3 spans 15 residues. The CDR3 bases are TGTGCCACCAGTGATTTGGACAGGGCGCCCGAGGAGCAGTTCTTC. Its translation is CATSDLDRAPEEQFF.

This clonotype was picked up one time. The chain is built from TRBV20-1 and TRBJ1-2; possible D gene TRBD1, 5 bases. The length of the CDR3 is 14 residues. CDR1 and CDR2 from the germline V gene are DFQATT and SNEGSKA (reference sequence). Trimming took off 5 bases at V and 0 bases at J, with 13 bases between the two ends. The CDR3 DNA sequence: TGCAGTGCTCCCGGGGCTCTAGCTAACTATGGCTACACCTTC. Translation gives CSAPGALANYGYTF.

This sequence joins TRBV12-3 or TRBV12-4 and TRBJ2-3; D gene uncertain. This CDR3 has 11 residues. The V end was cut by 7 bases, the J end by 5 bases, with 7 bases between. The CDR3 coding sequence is TGTGCCAGCACGATAGAAGATACGCAGTATTTT. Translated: CASTIEDTQYF.